These 8 T cell receptor beta chains share one sample of origin, sequenced in a study of regulatory T cells in long-lasting Graves disease (dated by TCRdb to the early 2020s). Explained via the paper, the time point label denotes: newly diagnosed GD, antithyroid drugs for less than 3 months. For both TCR sequencing and RNA sequencing, RNA was extracted from PBMCs in TRIzol. The protocol used for the library was multiplex PCR. For sequencing, an Illumina HiSeq 4000 was employed. TCR beta libraries were built with iRepertoire HTBI primers and Arm-PCR amplification of CDR3 regions. The public reads were reprocessed in TCRdb via fastp at Q25 and MiXCR, keeping in-frame beta chains. Rows with one shared CDR3 protein collapse into an entry with the most common genes and DNA. The sample table shows 400,000 to 500,000 distinct CDR3 sequences, and approximately 15% are seen once. Of the sample, over 7% is held by the ten largest clones.

In addition, the sample was reused for a study of T cells in Graves' hyperthyroidism and ophthalmopathy.

The sample in question was peripheral blood mononuclear cells (PBMCs), obtained at new diagnosis, from a patient treated with antithyroid drugs. The receptors were gathered from a woman between 35 and 50 years old with Graves disease. Donor details come from another sample of the same person, matched by shared clones.

This sequence joins TRBV11-2 and TRBJ2-3; the D is unclear. Germline loops: CDR1 SGHAT, CDR2 FQNNGV. CDR3 length: 15 residues. The V end lost 3 bases, the J end lost 2 bases, and 12 bases lay between the germline ends. CDR3 bases: TGTGCCAGCAGCTTTCTCCACGGAATCACAGATACGCAGTATTTT. It yields the protein CASSFLHGITDTQYF.

This clonotype came up many times. The genes are TRBV2 and TRBJ2-7; no clear D. The germline gives CDR1 SNHLY, CDR2 FYNNEI. The CDR3 is 13 amino acids. The V and J ends lost 0 bases and 3 bases respectively, with 6 bases between them. The CDR3 region has the DNA TGTGCCAGCAGTGAAGCGGACGGCTACGAGCAGTACTTC. Amino acids: CASSEADGYEQYF.

This clonotype showed up many times. The J gene is TRBJ1-1, the V gene TRBV11-2; 9 bases match TRBD1. V trimming: 3 bases; J trimming: 5 bases; junction bases outside the gene matches: 4. The CDR3 is 14 residues long. CDR1 and CDR2 from the germline V gene are SGHAT and FQNNGV. Here the CDR3 DNA reads TGTGCCAGCAGCTTGCACAGGGGGCAAACTGAAGCTTTCTTT. Residues: CASSLHRGQTEAFF.

This clonotype was seen a few times. The chain links TRBV19 to TRBJ2-1; D unresolved. V lost 3 bases to trimming and J lost 12 bases, with 15 bases between them. Germline lookup yields CDR1 LNHDA and CDR2 SQIVND (reference sequence). The CDR3 is 13 amino acids. DNA for the CDR3: TGTGCCAGTAGTATTCCGGAAGCCCCCCGGCAGTTCTTC. Protein: CASSIPEAPRQFF.

In this sample, this clonotype turned up many times. V usage is TRBV6-1 and J usage is TRBJ1-1; 8 nucleotides match TRBD1. V gave up 3 bases and J gave up 7 bases; unmatched junction bases: 13. Per the germline V gene, CDR1 is MNHNS and CDR2 is SASEGT. The CDR3 has 16 residues. The DNA of the CDR3 is TGTGCCAGCAGTGATTGGACAGGGATTGGGCTGGGTGAAGCTTTCTTT. Translated: CASSDWTGIGLGEAFF.

This clonotype was detected ten times or more. The chain uses TRBV11-3 and TRBJ2-7; the D call may be TRBD1 or TRBD2 (5 bases each). Germline CDR1 SGHNT, CDR2 YENEEA. Deletions cut 1 base from V and 0 bases from J, with 13 bases between. This CDR3 has 16 residues. The CDR3 bases are TGTGCCAGCAGCTTAGTTTGGGGGAAAGCCTCCTACGAGCAGTACTTC. This codes for CASSLVWGKASYEQYF.

This clonotype came up many times. This sequence joins TRBV27 and TRBJ2-5, with D maybe TRBD2 (7 bases). The CDR3 runs 15 residues. The V end was cut by 3 bases, the J end by 4 bases, with 15 bases between. Germline CDR1 is MNHEY and CDR2 is SMNVEV (reference sequence). The DNA for the CDR3 is TGTGCCAGCAGTTTCGCGGGGGCCGAGGGAGAGACCCAGTACTTC. It is translated as CASSFAGAEGETQYF.

This clonotype was recorded a few times. V is TRBV20-1 and J is TRBJ2-7; 9 bases are shared with TRBD1. CDR3 size: 13 residues. The germline V gene encodes CDR1 DFQATT and CDR2 SNEGSKA (reference sequence). J lost 2 bases, V lost 1 base, and 0 bases had no gene match. The DNA for the CDR3 is TGCAGTGCTAGAGGGGACAGGGCCTACGAGCAGTACTTC. This encodes CSARGDRAYEQYF.